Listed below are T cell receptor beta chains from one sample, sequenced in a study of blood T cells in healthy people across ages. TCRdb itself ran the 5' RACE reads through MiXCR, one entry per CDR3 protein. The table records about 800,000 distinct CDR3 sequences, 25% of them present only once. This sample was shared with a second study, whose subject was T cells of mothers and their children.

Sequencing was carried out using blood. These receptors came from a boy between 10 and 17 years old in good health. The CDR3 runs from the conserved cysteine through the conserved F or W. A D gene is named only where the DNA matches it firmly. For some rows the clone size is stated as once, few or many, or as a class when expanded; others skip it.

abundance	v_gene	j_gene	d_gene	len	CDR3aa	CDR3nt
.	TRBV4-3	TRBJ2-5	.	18	CASSQNPVGGTYQETQYF	TGCGCCAGCAGCCAAAACCCCGTCGGAGGGACATACCAAGAGACCCAGTACTTC
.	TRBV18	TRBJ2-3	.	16	CASSPPEGLDTDTQYF	TGTGCCAGCTCACCACCGGAGGGACTCGACACAGATACGCAGTATTTT
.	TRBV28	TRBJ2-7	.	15	CASSFMEAGAYEQYF	TGTGCCAGCAGTTTTATGGAGGCAGGGGCTTACGAGCAGTACTTC
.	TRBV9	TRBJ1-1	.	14	CASSVSPLNTEAFF	TGTGCCAGCAGCGTAAGCCCCCTGAACACTGAAGCTTTCTTT
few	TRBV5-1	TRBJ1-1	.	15	CASSNLKSTGTETFF	TGCGCCAGCAGCAACCTAAAAAGTACGGGCACTGAAACTTTCTTT
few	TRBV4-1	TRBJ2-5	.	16	CASSQAPAGRQETQYF	TGCGCCAGCAGCCAAGCCCCGGCGGGACGACAGGAGACCCAGTACTTC
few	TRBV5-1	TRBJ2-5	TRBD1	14	CASSLPGQGRIQYF	TGCGCCAGCAGCTTGCCCGGACAGGGGAGGATCCAGTACTTC
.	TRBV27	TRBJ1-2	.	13	CASSFAQSLGYTF	TGTGCCAGCAGTTTTGCCCAGTCACTTGGCTACACCTTC
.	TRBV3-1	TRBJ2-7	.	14	CASSQGSGALVPYF	TGTGCCAGCAGCCAAGGCAGTGGAGCGCTAGTTCCGTACTTC
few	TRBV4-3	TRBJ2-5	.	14	CASSQDPASGAQYF	TGCGCCAGCAGCCAAGATCCTGCGTCCGGGGCTCAGTACTTC
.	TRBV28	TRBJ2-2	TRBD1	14	CAITGQANTGELFF	TGTGCCATCACGGGACAGGCGAACACCGGGGAGCTGTTTTTT
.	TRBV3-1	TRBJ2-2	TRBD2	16	CASSQDLTSWAGELFF	TGTGCCAGCAGCCAAGATTTGACTAGCTGGGCCGGGGAGCTGTTTTTT
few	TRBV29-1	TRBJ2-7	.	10	CSVGSHEQYF	TGCAGCGTTGGCTCCCACGAGCAGTACTTC
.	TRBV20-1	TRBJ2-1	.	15	CSASVLEWSYNEQFF	TGCAGTGCTAGTGTCCTGGAATGGTCCTACAATGAGCAGTTCTTC
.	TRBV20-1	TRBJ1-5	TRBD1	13	CSAPRGAGQPQHF	TGCAGTGCTCCCAGGGGGGCAGGTCAGCCCCAGCATTTT
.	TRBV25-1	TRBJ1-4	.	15	CASSERRITNEKLFF	TGTGCCAGCAGTGAAAGAAGGATAACTAATGAAAAACTGTTTTTT
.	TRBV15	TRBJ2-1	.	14	CASSAGRNPNEQFF	TGTGCCTCGTCGGCAGGGCGAAATCCTAATGAGCAGTTCTTC
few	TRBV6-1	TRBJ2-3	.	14	CASSDSTSTDTQYF	TGTGCCAGCAGTGATTCGACTAGCACAGATACGCAGTATTTT
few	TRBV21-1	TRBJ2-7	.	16	CASSDRQGRVTYEQYF	TGTGCCAGCAGCGACCGACAGGGAAGGGTGACCTACGAGCAGTACTTC
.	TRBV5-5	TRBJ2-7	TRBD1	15	CASSLQAGQGHEQYF	TGTGCCAGCAGCCTCCAAGCCGGACAGGGCCACGAGCAGTACTTC
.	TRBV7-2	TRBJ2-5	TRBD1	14	CASSASQGWETQYF	TGTGCCAGCAGCGCTTCACAGGGGTGGGAGACCCAGTACTTC
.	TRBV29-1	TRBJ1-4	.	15	CSVEEQGALGEKLFF	TGCAGCGTTGAAGAACAGGGAGCTTTAGGTGAAAAACTGTTTTTT
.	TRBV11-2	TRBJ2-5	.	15	CASSWRGTAQETQCF	TGTGCCAGCAGCTGGCGCGGGACAGCACAAGAGACCCAGTGCTTC
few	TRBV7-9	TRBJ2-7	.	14	CASSLAGGSRGQYF	TGTGCCAGCAGCTTAGCTGGGGGATCCCGGGGGCAGTACTTC
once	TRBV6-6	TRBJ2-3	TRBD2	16	CASSQQPGLGTDTQYF	TGTGCCAGCAGCCAACAACCGGGACTAGGGACAGATACGCAGTATTTT
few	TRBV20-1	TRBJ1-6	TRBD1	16	CSARDSGQALGSPLHF	TGCAGTGCTAGAGACTCGGGACAGGCCCTGGGATCACCCCTCCACTTT
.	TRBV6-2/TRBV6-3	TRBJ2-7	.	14	CASESTITPYEQYF	TGTGCCAGCGAATCGACTATCACCCCTTACGAGCAGTACTTC
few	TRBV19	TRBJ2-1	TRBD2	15	CASSIPGLAFDEQFF	TGTGCCAGTAGTATCCCGGGACTAGCGTTCGATGAGCAGTTCTTC
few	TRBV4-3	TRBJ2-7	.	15	CASSLSHREGHEQYF	TGCGCCAGCAGCCTGTCGCACAGGGAGGGCCACGAGCAGTACTTC
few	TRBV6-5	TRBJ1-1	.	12	CASSYGGGEAFF	TGTGCCAGCAGTTACGGAGGGGGGGAGGCTTTCTTT
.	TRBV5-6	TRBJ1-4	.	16	CASSLASRVKGEKLFF	TGTGCCAGCAGCTTGGCCTCGCGGGTTAAGGGTGAAAAACTGTTTTTT
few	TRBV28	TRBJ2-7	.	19	CASSLQLGLGFSLTYEQYF	TGTGCCAGCAGTCTCCAATTGGGTTTAGGTTTCTCCCTAACCTACGAGCAGTACTTC